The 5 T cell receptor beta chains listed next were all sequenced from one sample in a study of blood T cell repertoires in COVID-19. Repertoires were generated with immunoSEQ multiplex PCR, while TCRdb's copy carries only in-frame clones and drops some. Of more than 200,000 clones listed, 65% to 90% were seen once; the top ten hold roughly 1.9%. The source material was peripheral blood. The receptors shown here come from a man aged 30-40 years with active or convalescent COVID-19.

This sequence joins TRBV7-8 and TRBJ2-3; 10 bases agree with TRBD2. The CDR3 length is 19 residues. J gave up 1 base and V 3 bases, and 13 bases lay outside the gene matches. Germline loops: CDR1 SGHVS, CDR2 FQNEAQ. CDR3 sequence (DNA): TGTGCCAGCAGCTTTAGTCCAGCGGGGGGGCCGAGTGGCACAGATACGCAGTATTTT. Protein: CASSFSPAGGPSGTDTQYF.

CDR3 region: CASSSPGQGAGRETQYF. The CDR3 DNA reads TGTGCCAGCAGCTCGCCTGGACAGGGGGCGGGTCGGGAGACCCAGTACTTC. This rearrangement joins TRBV5-5 to TRBJ2-5, with TRBD1 matching 11 bases. Unmatched junction bases numbered 12, after V lost 3 bases and J lost 5 bases. The CDR3 runs 17 residues. Germline loops: CDR1 SGHKS, CDR2 YYEKEE (reference sequence).

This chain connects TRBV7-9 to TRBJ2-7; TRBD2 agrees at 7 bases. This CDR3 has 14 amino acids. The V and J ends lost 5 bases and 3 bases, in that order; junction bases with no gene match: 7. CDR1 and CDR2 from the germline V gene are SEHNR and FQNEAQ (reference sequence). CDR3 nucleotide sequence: TGTGCCAGCAGCCCCACTAGCGCCCTCTACGAGCAGTACTTC. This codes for CASSPTSALYEQYF.

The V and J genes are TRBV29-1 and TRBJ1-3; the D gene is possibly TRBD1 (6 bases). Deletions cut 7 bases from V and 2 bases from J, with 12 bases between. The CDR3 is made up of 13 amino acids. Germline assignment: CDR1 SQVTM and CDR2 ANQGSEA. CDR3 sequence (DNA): TGCAGCGCAATTACAGGGCCTGGAAACACCATATATTTT. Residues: CSAITGPGNTIYF.

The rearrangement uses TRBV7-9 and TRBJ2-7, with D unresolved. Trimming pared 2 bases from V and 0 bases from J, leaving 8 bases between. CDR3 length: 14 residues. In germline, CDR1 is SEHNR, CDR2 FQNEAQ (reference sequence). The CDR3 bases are TGTGCCAGCAGCTTAATTGACACCTCCTACGAGCAGTACTTC. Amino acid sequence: CASSLIDTSYEQYF. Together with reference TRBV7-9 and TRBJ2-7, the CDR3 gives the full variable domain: DTGVSQNPRHKITKRGQNVTFRCDPISEHNRLYWYRQTLGQGPEFLTYFQNEAQLEKSRLLSDRFSAERPKGSFSTLEIQRTEQGDSAMYLCASSLIDTSYEQYFGPGTRLTVT.